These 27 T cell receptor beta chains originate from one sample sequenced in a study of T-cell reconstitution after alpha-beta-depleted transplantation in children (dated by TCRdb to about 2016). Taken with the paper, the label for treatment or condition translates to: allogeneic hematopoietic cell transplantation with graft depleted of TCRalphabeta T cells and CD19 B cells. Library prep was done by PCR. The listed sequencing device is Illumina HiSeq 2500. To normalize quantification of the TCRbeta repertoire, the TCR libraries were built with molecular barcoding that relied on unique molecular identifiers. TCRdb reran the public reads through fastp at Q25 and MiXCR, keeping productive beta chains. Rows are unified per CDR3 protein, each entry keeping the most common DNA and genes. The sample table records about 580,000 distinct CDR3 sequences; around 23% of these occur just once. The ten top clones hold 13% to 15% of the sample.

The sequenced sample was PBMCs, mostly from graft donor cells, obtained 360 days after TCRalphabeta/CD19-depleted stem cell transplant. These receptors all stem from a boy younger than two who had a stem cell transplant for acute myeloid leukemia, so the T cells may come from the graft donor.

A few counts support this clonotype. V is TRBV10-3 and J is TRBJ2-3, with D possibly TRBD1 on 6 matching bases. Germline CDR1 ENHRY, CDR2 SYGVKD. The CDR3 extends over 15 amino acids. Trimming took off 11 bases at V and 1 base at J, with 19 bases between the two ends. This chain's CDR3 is CASQGEGQGTDTQYF. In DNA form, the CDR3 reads TGTGCCTCACAGGGAGAAGGCCAGGGCACAGATACGCAGTATTTT.

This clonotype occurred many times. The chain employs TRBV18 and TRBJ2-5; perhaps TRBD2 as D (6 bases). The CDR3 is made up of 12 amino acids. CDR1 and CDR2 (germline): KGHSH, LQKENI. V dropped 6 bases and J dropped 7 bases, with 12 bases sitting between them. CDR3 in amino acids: CASSPGAGTQYF. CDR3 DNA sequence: TGTGCCAGCTCGCCGGGAGCTGGGACCCAGTACTTC.

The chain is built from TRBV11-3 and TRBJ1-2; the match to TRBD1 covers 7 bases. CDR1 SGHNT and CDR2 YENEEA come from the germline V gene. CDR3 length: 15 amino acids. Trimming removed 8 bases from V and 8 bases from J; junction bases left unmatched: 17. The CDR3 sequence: CASGEGGTVIQGYTF. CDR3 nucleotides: TGTGCCAGCGGGGAAGGCGGGACAGTAATACAGGGCTACACCTTC.

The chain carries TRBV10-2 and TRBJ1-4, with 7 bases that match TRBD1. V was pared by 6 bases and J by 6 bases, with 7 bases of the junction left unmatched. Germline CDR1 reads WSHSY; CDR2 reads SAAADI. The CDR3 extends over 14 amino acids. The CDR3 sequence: CASRLDRVDEKLFF. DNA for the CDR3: TGCGCCAGCAGGCTCGACAGGGTAGATGAAAAACTGTTTTTT.

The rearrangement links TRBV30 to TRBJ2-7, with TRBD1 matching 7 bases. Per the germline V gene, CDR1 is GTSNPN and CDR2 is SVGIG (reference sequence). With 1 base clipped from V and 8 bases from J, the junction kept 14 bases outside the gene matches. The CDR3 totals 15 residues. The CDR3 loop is CAWSGRTGVARKQYF. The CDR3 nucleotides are TGTGCCTGGAGTGGGCGAACAGGGGTCGCTCGGAAGCAGTACTTC.

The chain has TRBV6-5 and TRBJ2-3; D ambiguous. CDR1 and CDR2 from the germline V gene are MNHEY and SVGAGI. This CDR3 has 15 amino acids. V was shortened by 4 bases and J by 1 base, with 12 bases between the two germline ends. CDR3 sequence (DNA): TGTGCCAGCAGTTGGAATGACGGCCGCACAGATACGCAGTATTTT. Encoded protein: CASSWNDGRTDTQYF.

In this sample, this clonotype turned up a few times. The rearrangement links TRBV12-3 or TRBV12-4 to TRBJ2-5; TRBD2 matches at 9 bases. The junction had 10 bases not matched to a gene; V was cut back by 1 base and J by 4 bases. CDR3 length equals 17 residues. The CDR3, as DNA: TGTGCCAGCAGTTTAGGGAGTGGCGGGGGGGCCGGAGAGACCCAGTACTTC. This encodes CASSLGSGGGAGETQYF.

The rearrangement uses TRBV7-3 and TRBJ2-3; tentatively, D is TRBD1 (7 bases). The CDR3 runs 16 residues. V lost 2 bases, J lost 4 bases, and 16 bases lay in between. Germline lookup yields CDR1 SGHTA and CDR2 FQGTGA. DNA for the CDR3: TGTGCCAGCAGCTTACACGGAGGGGGCCCAGCAGATACGCAGTATTTT. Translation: CASSLHGGGPADTQYF. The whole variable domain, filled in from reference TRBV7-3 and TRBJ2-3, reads GAGVSQTPSNKVTEKGKYVELRCDPISGHTALYWYRQSLGQGPEFLIYFQGTGAADDSGLPNDRFFAVRPEGSVSTLKIQRTERGDSAVYLCASSLHGGGPADTQYFGPGTRLTVL.

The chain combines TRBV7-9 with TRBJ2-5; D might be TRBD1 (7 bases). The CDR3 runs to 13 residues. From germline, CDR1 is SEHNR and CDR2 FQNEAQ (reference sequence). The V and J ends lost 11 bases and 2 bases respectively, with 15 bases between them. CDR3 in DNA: TGTGCCCTAAAGGGGGGACAGCAAGAGACCCAGTACTTC. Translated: CALKGGQQETQYF.

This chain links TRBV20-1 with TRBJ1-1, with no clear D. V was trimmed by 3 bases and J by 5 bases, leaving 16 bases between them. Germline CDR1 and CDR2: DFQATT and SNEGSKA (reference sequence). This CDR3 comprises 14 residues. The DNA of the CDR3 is TGCAGTGCTAGGGCAGCGGGCGGCCAGACTGAAGCTTTCTTT. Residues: CSARAAGGQTEAFF.

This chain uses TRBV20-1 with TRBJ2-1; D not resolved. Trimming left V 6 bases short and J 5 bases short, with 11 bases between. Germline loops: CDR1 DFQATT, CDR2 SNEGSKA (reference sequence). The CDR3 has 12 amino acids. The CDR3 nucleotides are TGCAGTGCCGATCTGGGGAACAATGAGCAGTTCTTC. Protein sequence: CSADLGNNEQFF.

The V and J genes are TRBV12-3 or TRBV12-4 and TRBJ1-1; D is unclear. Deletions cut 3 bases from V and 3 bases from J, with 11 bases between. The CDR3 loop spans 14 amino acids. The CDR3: CASSFGIRDTEAFF. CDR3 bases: TGTGCCAGCAGTTTTGGCATACGGGACACTGAAGCTTTCTTT.

The CDR3 region is CASSTRVQGREQFF. DNA of the CDR3: TGTGCCAGCTCAACGAGAGTACAGGGTCGGGAGCAGTTCTTC. The chain carries TRBV18 and TRBJ2-1; D possibly corresponds to TRBD1 (6 bases). The germline V and J ends were trimmed by 5 bases and 10 bases, with 18 bases remaining between them. The CDR3 spans 14 residues. CDR1 and CDR2 (germline): KGHSH, LQKENI.

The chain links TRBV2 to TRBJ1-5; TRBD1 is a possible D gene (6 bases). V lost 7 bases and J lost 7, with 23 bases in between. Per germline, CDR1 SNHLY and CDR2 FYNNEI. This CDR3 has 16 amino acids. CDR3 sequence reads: CASTAETGTLNQPQHF. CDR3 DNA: TGTGCCAGCACGGCGGAAACCGGGACACTGAACCAGCCCCAGCATTTT.

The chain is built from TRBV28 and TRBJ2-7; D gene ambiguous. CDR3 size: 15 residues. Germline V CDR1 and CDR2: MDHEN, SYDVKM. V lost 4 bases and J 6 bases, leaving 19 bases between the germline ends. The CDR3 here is CASSSYLGRVGEQYV. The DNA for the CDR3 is TGTGCCAGCAGTTCCTATCTGGGTAGGGTCGGCGAGCAGTACGTC.

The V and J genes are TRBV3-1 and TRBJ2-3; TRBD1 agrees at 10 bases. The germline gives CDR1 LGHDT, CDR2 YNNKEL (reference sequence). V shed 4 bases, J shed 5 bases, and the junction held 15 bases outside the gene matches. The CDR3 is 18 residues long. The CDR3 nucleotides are TGTGCCAGCAGCCTTACGAGACAGGGGGCAAATTTACTAGATACGCAGTATTTT. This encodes CASSLTRQGANLLDTQYF.

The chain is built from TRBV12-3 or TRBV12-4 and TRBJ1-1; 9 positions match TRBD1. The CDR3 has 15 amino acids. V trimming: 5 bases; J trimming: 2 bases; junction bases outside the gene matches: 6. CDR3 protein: CASSPLTGGNTEAFF. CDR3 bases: TGTGCCAGCAGTCCCCTGACAGGGGGAAACACTGAAGCTTTCTTT.

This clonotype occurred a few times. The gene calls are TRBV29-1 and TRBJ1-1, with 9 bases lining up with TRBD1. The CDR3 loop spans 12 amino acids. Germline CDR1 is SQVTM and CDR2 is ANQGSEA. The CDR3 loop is CAGTGSSLEAFF. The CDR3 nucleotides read TGCGCCGGGACAGGGTCCTCTCTTGAAGCTTTCTTT.

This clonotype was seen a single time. CDR3 DNA sequence: TGTGCCACCTCGCGGGGGCATAACTATGGCTACACCTTC. Its translation: CATSRGHNYGYTF. The chain employs TRBV24-1 and TRBJ1-2; tentatively, D is TRBD1 (6 bases). The germline V gene has CDR1 KGHDR and CDR2 SFDVKD. The CDR3 consists of 13 residues. Trimming pared 9 bases from V and 1 base from J, leaving 11 bases between.

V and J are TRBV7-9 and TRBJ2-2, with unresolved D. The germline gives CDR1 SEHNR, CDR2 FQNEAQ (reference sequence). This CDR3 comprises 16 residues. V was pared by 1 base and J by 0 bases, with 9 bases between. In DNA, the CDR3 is TGTGCCAGCAGCTTAGACCTTTACGCGAACACCGGGGAGCTGTTTTTT. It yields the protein CASSLDLYANTGELFF.

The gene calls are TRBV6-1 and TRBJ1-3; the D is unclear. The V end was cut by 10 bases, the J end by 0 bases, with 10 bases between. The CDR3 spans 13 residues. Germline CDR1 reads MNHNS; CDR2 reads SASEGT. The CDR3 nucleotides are TGTGCCACCCGGGTCGCCTCTGGAAACACCATATATTTT. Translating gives CATRVASGNTIYF.

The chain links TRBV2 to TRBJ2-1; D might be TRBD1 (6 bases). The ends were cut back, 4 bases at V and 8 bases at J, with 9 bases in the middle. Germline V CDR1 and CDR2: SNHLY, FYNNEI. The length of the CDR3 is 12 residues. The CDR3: CASSVRGDEQFF. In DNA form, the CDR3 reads TGTGCCAGCAGTGTCAGGGGCGATGAGCAGTTCTTC.

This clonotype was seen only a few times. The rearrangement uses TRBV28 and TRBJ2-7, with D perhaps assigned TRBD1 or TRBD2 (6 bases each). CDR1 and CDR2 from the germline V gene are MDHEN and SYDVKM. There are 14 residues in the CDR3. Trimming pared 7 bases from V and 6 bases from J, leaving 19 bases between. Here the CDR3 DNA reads TGTGCCAGCACCACAACGGGGGACACCCTCGAGCAGTACTTC. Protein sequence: CASTTTGDTLEQYF.

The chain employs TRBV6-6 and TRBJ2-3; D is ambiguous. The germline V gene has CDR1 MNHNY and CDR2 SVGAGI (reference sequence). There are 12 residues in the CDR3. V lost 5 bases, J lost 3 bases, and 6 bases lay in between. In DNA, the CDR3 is TGTGCCAGCAGTGATTGGACAGATACGCAGTATTTT. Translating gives CASSDWTDTQYF.

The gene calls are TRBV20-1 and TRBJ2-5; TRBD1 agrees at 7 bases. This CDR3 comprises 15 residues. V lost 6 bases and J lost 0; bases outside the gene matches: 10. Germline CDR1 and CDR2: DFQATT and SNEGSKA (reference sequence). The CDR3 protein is CSATPTGSNQETQYF. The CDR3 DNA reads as TGCAGTGCCACCCCGACAGGGTCGAACCAAGAGACCCAGTACTTC.

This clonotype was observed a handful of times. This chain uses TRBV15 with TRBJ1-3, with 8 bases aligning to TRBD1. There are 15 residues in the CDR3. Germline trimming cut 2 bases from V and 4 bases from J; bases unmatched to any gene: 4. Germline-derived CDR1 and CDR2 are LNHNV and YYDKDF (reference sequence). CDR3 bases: TGTGCCACCAGCAGAAGGACAGGGAGAGGAAACACCATATATTTT. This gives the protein CATSRRTGRGNTIYF.

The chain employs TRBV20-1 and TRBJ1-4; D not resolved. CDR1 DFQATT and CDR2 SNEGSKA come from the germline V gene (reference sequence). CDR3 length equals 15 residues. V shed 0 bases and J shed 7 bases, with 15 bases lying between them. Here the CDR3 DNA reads TGCAGTGCTAGAGAATGGCCTATACGGGGTGAAAAACTGTTTTTT. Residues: CSAREWPIRGEKLFF.